This entry lists 31 T cell receptor beta chains sequenced from one sample in a study of control samples from healthy donors and cancer patients. Measured with immunoSEQ multiplex PCR; TCRdb has only the in-frame clones, and not every one. The table has some 220,000 clones, just under 95% seen once; the top ten hold about 1.6%. Sequences were obtained from blood. These receptor sequences come from a man between 50 and 59 years old in good health.

This chain links TRBV28 with TRBJ2-7; TRBD1 is a possible D gene (6 bases). The germline gives CDR1 MDHEN, CDR2 SYDVKM. Trimming stripped 5 bases from V and 2 bases from J, with 22 bases between. The length of the CDR3 is 17 residues. This chain's CDR3 is CASSPSYSGQFAYEQYV. The CDR3 DNA sequence: TGTGCCAGCAGTCCCAGCTACTCCGGACAGTTCGCCTACGAGCAGTACGTC.

The rearrangement links TRBV5-1 to TRBJ1-1; 9 bases are shared with TRBD1. Germline CDR1 is SGHRS and CDR2 is YFSETQ. The CDR3 contains 13 residues. Trimming at V came to 6 bases and at J to 3 bases, leaving 3 bases not matched to a gene. The CDR3 is CASTGQGYTEAFF. Written as DNA, the CDR3 is TGCGCCAGCACGGGACAGGGCTACACTGAAGCTTTCTTT. Supplemented by reference TRBV5-1 and TRBJ1-1, the full variable domain reads KAGVTQTPRYLIKTRGQQVTLSCSPISGHRSVSWYQQTPGQGLQFLFEYFSETQRNKGNFPGRFSGRQFSNSRSEMNVSTLELGDSALYLCASTGQGYTEAFFGQGTRLTVV.

The chain recombines TRBV18 with TRBJ1-4, with D unresolved. The CDR3 loop spans 15 amino acids. Germline loops: CDR1 KGHSH, CDR2 LQKENI. Trimming removed 3 bases from V and 5 bases from J, with 13 bases in between. This CDR3 reads CASSPAGGMNEKLFF. CDR3 in DNA: TGTGCCAGCTCACCGGCAGGAGGGATGAATGAAAAACTGTTTTTT.

V gene TRBV29-1 combines with J gene TRBJ1-1; D gene uncertain. The V and J ends lost 6 bases and 6 bases respectively, with 14 bases between them. This CDR3 spans 12 amino acids. Germline values: CDR1 SQVTM, CDR2 ANQGSEA. This chain's CDR3 is CSVGPGKSEAFF. CDR3 nucleotides: TGCAGCGTCGGGCCCGGAAAGTCTGAAGCTTTCTTT.

The V call is TRBV5-4, the J call TRBJ2-4; either TRBD1 or TRBD2 may supply D (5 bases each). Trimming took off 3 bases at V and 6 bases at J, with 13 bases between the two ends. The germline CDR1 and CDR2 sequences are SGHNT and YYREEE (reference sequence). This CDR3 contains 14 residues. CDR3 DNA sequence: TGTGCCAGCAGCTCGCCGGGACCGAGAAACATTCAGTACTTC. Translating gives CASSSPGPRNIQYF.

This chain joins TRBV5-6 and TRBJ1-2; D remains ambiguous. This CDR3 contains 12 residues. Per the germline V gene, CDR1 is SGHDT and CDR2 is YYEEEE. V was shortened by 4 bases and J by 8 bases, with 12 bases between the two germline ends. The CDR3 DNA reads as TGTGCCAGCAGCCTGGGGTCAGGAGGCTACACCTTC. Protein sequence: CASSLGSGGYTF.

This clone was recorded once. This CDR3 is CATSGRAPTGREGGSYEQYV. The CDR3 bases are TGTGCCACCAGTGGTAGGGCGCCAACAGGTAGGGAAGGTGGCTCCTACGAGCAGTACGTC. The chain combines TRBV24-1 with TRBJ2-7, with a tentative D call TRBD1 (5 bases). V gave up 5 bases and J gave up 0 bases, with 28 bases separating them. The CDR3 is made up of 20 amino acids. Germline loops: CDR1 KGHDR, CDR2 SFDVKD.

The J gene is TRBJ1-6, the V gene TRBV9; D is undetermined. Per germline, CDR1 SGDLS and CDR2 YYNGEE. V shed 6 bases and J shed 5 bases, with 12 bases lying between them. The CDR3 has 14 residues. The CDR3 region is CASTPDTNNSPLHF. Written as DNA, the CDR3 is TGTGCCAGCACCCCTGACACAAATAATTCACCCCTCCACTTT.

The chain joins TRBV28 to TRBJ1-6; D unclear. V lost 2 bases and J lost 7, with 12 bases in between. Per the germline V gene, CDR1 is MDHEN and CDR2 is SYDVKM. The CDR3 spans 15 residues. CDR3 coding DNA: TGTGCCAGCAGTTTAGACGGAAAGGGAAATTCACCCCTCCACTTT. Translation gives CASSLDGKGNSPLHF.

The genes are TRBV19 and TRBJ2-3; perhaps TRBD1 as D (7 bases). Per germline, CDR1 LNHDA and CDR2 SQIVND (reference sequence). The V gene lost 7 bases and the J gene lost 1 base, with 15 bases spanning the gap. The CDR3 runs to 15 residues. DNA for the CDR3: TGTGCCAGTAAGGAGGGGGCCGTTGGCACAGATACGCAGTATTTT. Translating gives CASKEGAVGTDTQYF.

This rearrangement joins TRBV19 to TRBJ2-7; the match to TRBD1 covers 7 bases. The CDR3 totals 13 residues. V dropped 3 bases and J dropped 4; count of bases not matched to a gene: 3. Germline values: CDR1 LNHDA, CDR2 SQIVND (reference sequence). The CDR3 bases are TGTGCCAGTAGTATCGGCAGGGGGTACGAGCAGTACTTC. It specifies CASSIGRGYEQYF.

The chain carries TRBV7-9 and TRBJ2-1, with 7 bases aligning to TRBD1. The CDR3 is 14 residues long. Germline-derived CDR1 and CDR2 are SEHNR and FQNEAQ (reference sequence). After removal of 1 base from V and 13 bases from J, the junction contained 10 bases not matched to a gene. The CDR3 DNA reads as TGTGCCAGCAGCTTAGACAGGGGCCGCGACAATCAGTTCTTC. This codes for CASSLDRGRDNQFF.

This clone was picked up one time. V usage is TRBV18 and J usage is TRBJ1-3, with 11 nucleotides matching TRBD1. This CDR3 is built from 16 residues. Trimming took 8 bases from V and 2 from J; bases not matched to a gene: 8. CDR1 KGHSH and CDR2 LQKENI come from the germline V gene. DNA of the CDR3: TGTGCCAGCCGACAGGACAGGGGGCTTGCTGGAAACACCATATATTTT. This gives the protein CASRQDRGLAGNTIYF.

This chain uses TRBV5-1 with TRBJ1-2, with 7 bases identical to TRBD1. The CDR3 spans 18 residues. J lost 7 bases, V lost 4 bases, and 22 bases had no gene match. Germline V CDR1 and CDR2: SGHRS, YFSETQ. The CDR3 coding sequence is TGCGCCAGCAGCCGATCTCCCCGCTGGACAGGCGCTACGGCTGGCTACACCTTC. This gives the protein CASSRSPRWTGATAGYTF.

The gene calls are TRBV9 and TRBJ1-1, with 10 bases that match TRBD1. The CDR3 runs 16 residues. After removal of 3 bases from V and 11 bases from J, the junction contained 16 bases not matched to a gene. The germline V gene has CDR1 SGDLS and CDR2 YYNGEE. The CDR3 protein is CASSGGQGGLEHRAFF. The CDR3 bases are TGTGCCAGCAGCGGAGGACAGGGGGGTTTGGAGCACAGGGCTTTCTTT.

This sequence joins TRBV10-2 and TRBJ1-6; unclear D gene. The ends were cut back, 4 bases at V and 7 bases at J, with 8 bases in the middle. The CDR3 has 13 amino acids. Germline V CDR1 and CDR2: WSHSY, SAAADI. Here the CDR3 reads CASSGRENSPLHF. As DNA, the CDR3 is TGCGCCAGCAGTGGACGCGAAAATTCACCCCTCCACTTT.

J is TRBJ1-1 and V is TRBV7-2; the D gene is possibly TRBD1 (6 bases). The CDR3 sequence is 13 residues long. V dropped 5 bases and J dropped 7 bases, with 14 bases sitting between them. Germline V gene data show CDR1 as SGHTA and CDR2 as FQGNSA. The CDR3 sequence: CASSPRQEGEAFF. The CDR3 DNA sequence: TGTGCCAGCAGCCCACGACAGGAGGGTGAAGCTTTCTTT.

This rearrangement joins TRBV18 to TRBJ1-4; 7 bases match TRBD1. The germline CDR1 and CDR2 sequences are KGHSH and LQKENI. V lost 1 base, J lost 0 bases, and 8 bases stayed unmatched. The CDR3 contains 18 residues. CDR3 nucleotides: TGTGCCAGCTCACCACGTGTACAGGGGACTGCAACTAATGAAAAACTGTTTTTT. Its translation: CASSPRVQGTATNEKLFF. Drawing the rest from reference TRBV18 and TRBJ1-4, the complete variable domain is NAGVMQNPRHLVRRRGQEARLRCSPMKGHSHVYWYRQLPEEGLKFMVYLQKENIIDESGMPKERFSAEFPKEGPSILRIQQVVRGDSAAYFCASSPRVQGTATNEKLFFGSGTQLSVL.

The rearrangement uses TRBV2 and TRBJ2-1, with 12 bases fitting TRBD2. The germline gives CDR1 SNHLY, CDR2 FYNNEI. The CDR3 contains 14 residues. V lost 8 bases and J lost 8; bases outside the gene matches: 7. In DNA, the CDR3 is TGTGCCAGCTCCTCTAGCGGGGGGGCATATGAGCAGTTCTTC. Encoded protein: CASSSSGGAYEQFF.

The chain joins TRBV11-2 to TRBJ2-7, with TRBD1 identical over 8 bases. V lost 7 bases to trimming and J lost 3 bases; unmatched junction nucleotides: 11. CDR1 is SGHAT and CDR2 is FQNNGV in the germline V gene. The CDR3 is 15 amino acids. The CDR3 sequence: CASIQNPTGGYEQYF. The DNA of the CDR3 is TGTGCCAGCATACAAAACCCCACAGGGGGCTACGAGCAGTACTTC.

V and J are TRBV6-5 and TRBJ2-2; TRBD1 might be the D (6 bases). The germline V gene has CDR1 MNHEY and CDR2 SVGAGI. This CDR3 contains 16 residues. V was pared by 2 bases and J by 2 bases, with 12 bases between. The chain's CDR3 is CASSYVGGINTGELFF. CDR3 coding DNA: TGTGCCAGCAGTTACGTAGGGGGAATAAACACCGGGGAGCTGTTTTTT.

The CDR3 DNA is TGTGCCAGCAGCTCCGGACCGGGGAGGGAGCAGTACGTC. Translating it yields CASSSGPGREQYV. This chain connects TRBV5-4 to TRBJ2-7; possible D gene TRBD2, 6 bases. V dropped 3 bases and J dropped 7 bases, with 14 bases sitting between them. This CDR3 contains 13 residues. Germline CDR1 SGHNT, CDR2 YYREEE (reference sequence).

J is TRBJ2-3 and V is TRBV2; TRBD1 might be the D (5 bases). Per germline, CDR1 SNHLY and CDR2 FYNNEI. V lost 5 bases and J 0 bases, leaving 12 bases between the germline ends. CDR3 length: 15 residues. CDR3: CASSSGSISTDTQYF. The CDR3 DNA sequence: TGTGCCAGCAGTTCAGGGTCCATAAGCACAGATACGCAGTATTTT.

The chain combines TRBV4-1 with TRBJ1-5; weak D call: TRBD1 (5 bases). V lost 2 bases and J 4 bases, leaving 15 bases between the germline ends. The germline V gene has CDR1 MGHRA and CDR2 YSYEKL. The CDR3 consists of 16 residues. Here the CDR3 DNA reads TGCGCCAGCAGCCAAAACCCAGGGTTAACGAATCAGCCCCAGCATTTT. It translates to CASSQNPGLTNQPQHF.

The chain is built from TRBV6-5 and TRBJ2-1; 10 nucleotides align to TRBD2. V gave up 6 bases and J gave up 9 bases; unmatched junction bases: 11. CDR1 MNHEY and CDR2 SVGAGI come from the germline V gene. The CDR3 covers 15 residues. Written as DNA, the CDR3 is TGTGCCAGCAGAAACCAGCGGGGGGGCCTTGGTGAGCAGTTCTTC. Translated: CASRNQRGGLGEQFF.

This chain connects TRBV28 to TRBJ1-1, with D perhaps TRBD1 (5 bases). This CDR3 is built from 15 residues. The germline CDR1 and CDR2 sequences are MDHEN and SYDVKM. V dropped 6 bases and J dropped 3 bases, with 17 bases sitting between them. The CDR3 DNA reads TGTGCCAGCAGGCCTGCGGGGCACAAGGACACTGAAGCTTTCTTT. Residues: CASRPAGHKDTEAFF.

The rearrangement uses TRBV19 and TRBJ1-4; no clear D. CDR1 is LNHDA and CDR2 is SQIVND in the germline V gene (reference sequence). The V end lost 6 bases, the J end lost 0 bases, and 8 bases lay between the germline ends. This CDR3 has 14 residues. In nucleotides, the CDR3 is TGTGCCAGTAGATCGGGAGCAACTAATGAAAAACTGTTTTTT. It is translated as CASRSGATNEKLFF.

The gene calls are TRBV6-5 and TRBJ1-6; D is undetermined. This CDR3 contains 13 residues. Between the trimmed V and J ends, which lost 1 base and 6 bases, there was a span of 4 bases. Germline V gene lookup returns CDR1 MNHEY and CDR2 SVGAGI. This CDR3 is CASSYYGNSPLHF. The CDR3 DNA follows: TGTGCCAGCAGTTACTACGGTAATTCACCCCTCCACTTT.

The genes are TRBV4-2 and TRBJ1-1; 9 bases are a match to TRBD1. The CDR3 has 14 amino acids. Germline V gene sequence: CDR1 LGHNA, CDR2 YNFKEQ. V dropped 3 bases and J dropped 3; count of bases not matched to a gene: 2. The CDR3: CASSHRDRDTEAFF. The CDR3 DNA follows: TGTGCCAGCAGCCATCGGGACAGGGACACTGAAGCTTTCTTT.

The rearrangement links TRBV2 to TRBJ1-4; D may be TRBD1 (5 bases). The CDR3 length is 15 residues. Germline V gene lookup returns CDR1 SNHLY and CDR2 FYNNEI. The ends were cut back, 3 bases at V and 5 bases at J, with 13 bases in the middle. The CDR3 loop is CASSERSGGNEKLFF. The CDR3 region has the DNA TGTGCCAGCAGTGAGCGCTCGGGGGGGAATGAAAAACTGTTTTTT.

The rearrangement joins TRBV10-3 to TRBJ2-7; TRBD1 might be the D (6 bases). This CDR3 has 14 residues. Trimming removed 3 bases from V and 1 base from J, with 10 bases in between. Germline V CDR1 and CDR2: ENHRY, SYGVKD. CDR3: CAISEGGWSYEQYV. The CDR3 coding sequence is TGTGCCATCAGTGAAGGGGGATGGTCCTACGAGCAGTACGTC.